This entry lists 27 T cell receptor beta chains sequenced from one sample in a study of cytomegalovirus exposure and HLA in healthy donors. Method: immunoSEQ multiplex PCR; TCRdb's copy keeps in-frame clones and lacks some. The table shows about 140,000 clones, with 84% occurring only once. Material: PBMCs. These receptors were obtained from a woman in her 30s in good health and CMV-seronegative.

The chain couples TRBV5-5 to TRBJ1-5; D is undetermined. Trimming left V 0 bases short and J 4 bases short, with 8 bases between. CDR3 length: 14 amino acids. CDR1 SGHKS and CDR2 YYEKEE come from the germline V gene (reference sequence). CDR3: CASSLVTGNQPQHF. For the CDR3, the DNA is TGTGCCAGCAGCTTGGTCACCGGGAATCAGCCCCAGCATTTT. The whole variable domain, filled in from reference TRBV5-5 and TRBJ1-5, reads DAGVTQSPTHLIKTRGQQVTLRCSPISGHKSVSWYQQVLGQGPQFIFQYYEKEERGRGNFPDRFSARQFPNYSSELNVNALLLGDSALYLCASSLVTGNQPQHFGDGTRLSIL.

The chain has TRBV27 and TRBJ2-3; 8 bases align to TRBD2. In germline, CDR1 is MNHEY, CDR2 SMNVEV (reference sequence). V was clipped by 3 bases and J by 1 base; unmatched bases: 6. This CDR3 contains 16 residues. The CDR3 DNA reads as TGTGCCAGCAGTTTGGCGGGGGGAACCCGCACAGATACGCAGTATTTT. It specifies CASSLAGGTRTDTQYF.

This rearrangement joins TRBV7-8 to TRBJ2-1; D is uncertain. Germline V gene data show CDR1 as SGHVS and CDR2 as FQNEAQ. Trimming took off 5 bases at V and 5 bases at J, with 10 bases between the two ends. The CDR3 length is 13 residues. The CDR3 loop reads CASSNLKNNEQFF. Written as DNA, the CDR3 is TGTGCCAGCAGCAACTTGAAAAACAATGAGCAGTTCTTC.

This chain uses TRBV5-1 with TRBJ1-4; 9 nucleotides agree with TRBD1. The CDR3 contains 13 residues. With V trimmed by 7 bases and J by 5 bases, 3 bases remained unmatched. Germline values: CDR1 SGHRS, CDR2 YFSETQ. The DNA of the CDR3 is TGCGCCAGCCGGGACAGGGTGAATGAAAAACTGTTTTTT. The encoded protein is CASRDRVNEKLFF.

The sample holds a few counts of this clone. The chain is built from TRBV2 and TRBJ2-3; possibly TRBD1 for D (6 bases). Trimming cost V 6 bases and J 0 bases, with 16 bases left between them. Germline CDR1 and CDR2: SNHLY and FYNNEI. The CDR3 is 16 residues long. Here the CDR3 reads CASSALGQTSTDTQYF. The CDR3 region has the DNA TGTGCCAGCAGCGCCCTCGGACAGACTAGCACAGATACGCAGTATTTT. Combining the CDR3 with reference TRBV2 and TRBJ2-3 gives the whole variable domain EPEVTQTPSHQVTQMGQEVILRCVPISNHLYFYWYRQILGQKVEFLVSFYNNEISEKSEIFDDQFSVERPDGSNFTLKIRSTKLEDSAMYFCASSALGQTSTDTQYFGPGTRLTVL.

CDR3 DNA sequence: TGTGCCAGCAGCCTAGGACCCCCGGAGGATTCACCCCTCCACTTT. Amino acid sequence: CASSLGPPEDSPLHF. The chain joins TRBV5-5 to TRBJ1-6, with unresolved D. Germline V gene sequence: CDR1 SGHKS, CDR2 YYEKEE (reference sequence). Between the trimmed V and J ends, which lost 4 bases and 8 bases, there was a span of 16 bases. The length of the CDR3 is 15 residues.

This clone was found once. The rearrangement links TRBV12-5 to TRBJ2-7; 12 bases fit TRBD2. The CDR3 contains 15 residues. Germline CDR1 reads LGHNT; CDR2 reads FRNRAP. V shed 7 bases, J shed 6 bases, and the junction held 10 bases outside the gene matches. The CDR3 loop reads CASARASGGAGEQYF. In DNA form, the CDR3 reads TGTGCTAGTGCGAGGGCTAGCGGGGGGGCCGGCGAGCAGTACTTC.

A few counts support this clone. Other DNA sequences in the sample encode the same CDR3. The chain employs TRBV11-3 and TRBJ2-1; D gene uncertain. The germline CDR1 and CDR2 sequences are SGHNT and YENEEA. The CDR3 has 14 residues. Trimming removed 1 base from V and 0 bases from J, with 4 bases in between. The CDR3 is CASSLGSSYNEQFF. For the CDR3, the DNA is TGTGCCAGCAGCTTAGGCAGCTCCTACAATGAGCAGTTCTTC.

J is TRBJ1-2 and V is TRBV2; no definite D call. Looked up from germline, CDR1 is SNHLY and CDR2 is FYNNEI. With 8 bases removed from V and 0 bases from J, the gap between germline ends came to 10 bases. The CDR3 is 13 amino acids. This CDR3 reads CASGGSPNYGYTF. The CDR3, as DNA: TGTGCCAGCGGTGGGAGTCCTAACTATGGCTACACCTTC.

The chain joins TRBV5-1 to TRBJ2-1, with 8 bases fitting TRBD1. The CDR3 has 15 residues. Germline V CDR1 and CDR2: SGHRS, YFSETQ. V shed 3 bases, J shed 6 bases, and the junction held 8 bases outside the gene matches. This CDR3 is CASSSGQGGVNEQFF. In DNA, the CDR3 is TGCGCCAGCAGCTCAGGACAGGGAGGAGTCAATGAGCAGTTCTTC.

This chain links TRBV4-1 with TRBJ2-7, with 11 bases identical to TRBD1. V was clipped by 4 bases and J by 6 bases; unmatched bases: 8. Germline loops: CDR1 MGHRA, CDR2 YSYEKL. This CDR3 has 15 residues. The CDR3 spells CASSPGQGASREQYF. DNA of the CDR3: TGCGCCAGCAGCCCCGGACAGGGGGCGAGTCGCGAGCAGTACTTC.

The gene calls are TRBV5-1 and TRBJ1-3; 10 bases are shared with TRBD1. After removal of 2 bases from V and 4 bases from J, the junction contained 6 bases not matched to a gene. This CDR3 is built from 16 residues. CDR1 SGHRS and CDR2 YFSETQ come from the germline V gene. The CDR3 sequence is CASSLQGQGFGNTIYF. The CDR3 coding sequence is TGCGCCAGCAGCTTACAGGGACAGGGGTTCGGAAACACCATATATTTT.

In its sample, this clone was seen a few times. This chain joins TRBV20-1 and TRBJ2-5; D remains unclear. Germline CDR1 is DFQATT and CDR2 is SNEGSKA (reference sequence). This CDR3 has 11 amino acids. Trimming removed 6 bases at V and 5 bases at J, with 10 bases between. CDR3 in DNA: TGCAGTGCCTCCATCGGGGAGACCCAGTACTTC. This codes for CSASIGETQYF.

The chain is built from TRBV27 and TRBJ1-2; 7 nucleotides agree with TRBD1. The germline CDR1 and CDR2 sequences are MNHEY and SMNVEV (reference sequence). Unmatched junction bases numbered 8, after V lost 3 bases and J lost 4 bases. The CDR3 loop spans 15 amino acids. In DNA, the CDR3 is TGTGCCAGCAGTTTTCGGGCAGGGGGAGCCTATGGCTACACCTTC. Translating gives CASSFRAGGAYGYTF.

The rearrangement uses TRBV5-8 and TRBJ2-1, with 10 bases fitting TRBD1. Germline values: CDR1 SGHTS, CDR2 YDEGEE. The CDR3 is 15 amino acids. With 0 bases clipped from V and 4 bases from J, the junction kept 1 base outside the gene matches. The CDR3 reads CASSLGTGGYNEQFF. The CDR3 DNA reads as TGTGCCAGCAGCTTGGGGACAGGGGGTTACAATGAGCAGTTCTTC.

The gene calls are TRBV19 and TRBJ1-2; perhaps TRBD1 as D (6 bases). With 4 bases removed from V and 4 bases from J, the gap between germline ends came to 22 bases. Germline CDR1 reads LNHDA; CDR2 reads SQIVND (reference sequence). The CDR3 consists of 17 residues. The CDR3 sequence is CASSTAGQRDGSYGYTF. CDR3 nucleotide sequence: TGTGCCAGTAGTACCGCCGGACAGCGAGACGGGTCCTATGGCTACACCTTC.

The J gene is TRBJ2-1, the V gene TRBV2; weak D call: TRBD2 (6 bases). Trimming removed 7 bases at V and 5 bases at J, with 24 bases between. CDR3 length: 17 residues. Germline assignment: CDR1 SNHLY and CDR2 FYNNEI. As DNA, the CDR3 is TGTGCCAGCACCACACCTTCCCGGGCTAGCGCAGACAATGAGCAGTTCTTC. Amino acids: CASTTPSRASADNEQFF.

The rearrangement uses TRBV5-1 and TRBJ2-5, with 12 bases aligning to TRBD1. The CDR3 is 17 amino acids. Germline V gene lookup returns CDR1 SGHRS and CDR2 YFSETQ. The J segment lost 1 base and the V segment lost 4 bases, leaving 8 bases of the junction unmatched. The CDR3 region has the DNA TGCGCCAGCAGCAGAACCGTGGGACAGGGGGCCCAAGAGACCCAGTACTTC. Its translation: CASSRTVGQGAQETQYF.

The table lists this clone with a few counts. The V and J genes are TRBV10-3 and TRBJ1-4, with D possibly matching TRBD1 (5 bases). This CDR3 is built from 15 residues. Germline V gene lookup returns CDR1 ENHRY and CDR2 SYGVKD. Trimming left V 3 bases short and J 3 bases short, with 11 bases between. The CDR3 nucleotides are TGTGCCATCAGTGATGGAGGGGCAGCTAATGAAAAACTGTTTTTT. Translation: CAISDGGAANEKLFF.

The V and J genes are TRBV10-3 and TRBJ1-2, with no clear D. The CDR3 sequence is 14 residues long. Trimming took 4 bases from V and 8 from J, leaving 17 bases between them. The germline CDR1 and CDR2 sequences are ENHRY and SYGVKD. The CDR3 reads CAISGVWEGEGYTF. In DNA, the CDR3 is TGTGCCATCAGTGGGGTTTGGGAGGGTGAGGGCTACACCTTC.

This rearrangement joins TRBV9 to TRBJ1-4, with 8 bases matching TRBD1. Germline V gene data show CDR1 as SGDLS and CDR2 as YYNGEE. V was pared by 3 bases and J by 14 bases, with 9 bases of the junction left unmatched. This CDR3 is built from 13 residues. CDR3 DNA: TGTGCCAGCAGCGCATACTTCACAGGGGGGCTGTTTTTT. Translated, it gives CASSAYFTGGLFF.

The chain carries TRBV5-1 and TRBJ1-3; a weak D match, TRBD1 (6 bases). Trimming stripped 4 bases from V and 0 bases from J, with 14 bases between. The CDR3 totals 16 residues. CDR1 is SGHRS and CDR2 is YFSETQ in the germline V gene. The CDR3 reads CASSPQGISSGNTIYF. CDR3 DNA: TGCGCCAGCAGCCCGCAGGGGATAAGCTCTGGAAACACCATATATTTT. Full variable domain (rest looked up from reference TRBV5-1 and TRBJ1-3): KAGVTQTPRYLIKTRGQQVTLSCSPISGHRSVSWYQQTPGQGLQFLFEYFSETQRNKGNFPGRFSGRQFSNSRSEMNVSTLELGDSALYLCASSPQGISSGNTIYFGEGSWLTVV.

J is TRBJ2-6 and V is TRBV6-1, with 7 bases fitting TRBD1. CDR1 and CDR2 from the germline V gene are MNHNS and SASEGT. Trimming removed 8 bases from V and 2 bases from J; junction bases left unmatched: 6. The CDR3 sequence is 15 residues long. The CDR3 is CASDRVFAGANVLTF. CDR3 nucleotide sequence: TGTGCCAGCGACAGGGTTTTTGCTGGGGCCAACGTCCTGACTTTC.

The rearrangement uses TRBV6-1 and TRBJ1-1, with D perhaps matching TRBD1 (5 bases). This CDR3 has 14 amino acids. Trimming pared 3 bases from V and 0 bases from J, leaving 8 bases between. Germline V gene lookup returns CDR1 MNHNS and CDR2 SASEGT. The DNA of the CDR3 is TGTGCCAGCAGTGAGGGGCCACTGAACACTGAAGCTTTCTTT. It translates to CASSEGPLNTEAFF.

CDR3 bases: TGTGCCAGCAGTGAAATAAAGCGGGGGGAGCAGTACTTC. This gives the protein CASSEIKRGEQYF. The genes are TRBV2 and TRBJ2-7, with 8 positions matching TRBD2. The ends lost 2 bases at V and 7 bases at J; junction bases unmatched: 4. Per the germline V gene, CDR1 is SNHLY and CDR2 is FYNNEI. The CDR3 is 13 amino acids.

The chain joins TRBV9 to TRBJ2-7, with D possibly being TRBD1 (6 bases). Germline CDR1 reads SGDLS; CDR2 reads YYNGEE. The V gene lost 0 bases and the J gene lost 4 bases, with 11 bases spanning the gap. This CDR3 is 14 amino acids long. CDR3 bases: TGTGCCAGCAGCGTAGCTATGGGGGCGTACGAGCAGTACTTC. Translated, it gives CASSVAMGAYEQYF.

The genes are TRBV4-3 and TRBJ2-1; 8 bases agree with TRBD2. V shed 4 bases and J 4 bases; nucleotides not matched to a gene: 6. Looked up from germline, CDR1 is LGHNA and CDR2 is YSLEER. The CDR3 extends over 15 amino acids. For the CDR3, the DNA is TGCGCCAGCAGCCGAGTCGGGGGGGAATACAATGAGCAGTTCTTC. It yields the protein CASSRVGGEYNEQFF.